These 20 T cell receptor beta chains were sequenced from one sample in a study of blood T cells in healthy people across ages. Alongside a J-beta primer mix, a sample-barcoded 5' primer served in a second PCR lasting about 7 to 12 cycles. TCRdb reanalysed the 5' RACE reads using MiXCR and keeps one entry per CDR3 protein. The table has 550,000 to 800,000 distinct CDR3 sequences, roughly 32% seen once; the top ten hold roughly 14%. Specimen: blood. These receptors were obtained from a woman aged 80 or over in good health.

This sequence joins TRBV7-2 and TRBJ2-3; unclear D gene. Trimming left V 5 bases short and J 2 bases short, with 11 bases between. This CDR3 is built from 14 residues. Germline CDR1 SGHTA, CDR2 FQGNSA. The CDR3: CASSRVTNTDTQYF. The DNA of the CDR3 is TGTGCCAGCAGCCGGGTCACGAACACAGATACGCAGTATTTT.

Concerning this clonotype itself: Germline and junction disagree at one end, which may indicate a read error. CDR3 in amino acids: CASSGGGTNEKLFF. The CDR3 DNA follows: TGTGCCAGTAGCGGTGGGGGAACTAATGAAAAACTGTTTTTT. V gene TRBV9 combines with J gene TRBJ1-4, with a possible D match to TRBD1 (5 bases). The CDR3 contains 14 residues. From germline, CDR1 is SGDLS and CDR2 YYNGEE.

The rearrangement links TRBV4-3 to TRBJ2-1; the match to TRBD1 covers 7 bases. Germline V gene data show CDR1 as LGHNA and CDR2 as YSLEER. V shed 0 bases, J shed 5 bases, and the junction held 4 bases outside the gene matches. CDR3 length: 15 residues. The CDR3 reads CASSQDRDRDNEQFF. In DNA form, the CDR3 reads TGCGCCAGCAGCCAAGATCGGGACAGAGACAATGAGCAGTTCTTC.

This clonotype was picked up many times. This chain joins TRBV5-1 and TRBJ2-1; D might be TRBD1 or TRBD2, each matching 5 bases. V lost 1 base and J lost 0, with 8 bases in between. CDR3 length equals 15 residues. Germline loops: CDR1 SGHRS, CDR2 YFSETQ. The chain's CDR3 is CASSLRDLSYNEQFF. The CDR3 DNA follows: TGCGCCAGCAGCTTGAGGGACCTCTCCTACAATGAGCAGTTCTTC.

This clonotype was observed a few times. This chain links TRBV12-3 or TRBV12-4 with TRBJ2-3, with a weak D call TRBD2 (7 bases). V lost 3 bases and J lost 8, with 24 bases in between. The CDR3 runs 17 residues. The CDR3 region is CASSFLPGGGGRATQYF. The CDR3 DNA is TGTGCCAGCAGTTTTCTCCCGGGGGGCGGGGGAAGGGCTACGCAGTATTTT.

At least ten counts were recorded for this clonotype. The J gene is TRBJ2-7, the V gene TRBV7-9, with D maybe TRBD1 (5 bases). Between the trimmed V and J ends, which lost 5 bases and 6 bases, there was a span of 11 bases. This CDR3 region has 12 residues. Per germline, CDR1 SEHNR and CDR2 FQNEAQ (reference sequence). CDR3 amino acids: CASSLDTFEQYF. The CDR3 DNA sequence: TGTGCCAGCAGCCTGGACACTTTCGAGCAGTACTTC.

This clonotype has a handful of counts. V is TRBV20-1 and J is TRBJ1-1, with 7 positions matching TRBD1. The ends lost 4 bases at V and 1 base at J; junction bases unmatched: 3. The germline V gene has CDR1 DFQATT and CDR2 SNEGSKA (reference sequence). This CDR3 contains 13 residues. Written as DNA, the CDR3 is TGCAGTGCTATGAGGGGGCGGAACACTGAAGCTTTCTTT. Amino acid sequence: CSAMRGRNTEAFF.

CDR3 loop: CASSLLGQGLLSPLHF. CDR3 nucleotides: TGTGCCAGCAGCTTATTGGGACAGGGGCTTCTTTCACCCCTCCACTTT. This chain uses TRBV7-2 with TRBJ1-6, with 10 bases lining up with TRBD1. The CDR3 has 16 residues. After removal of 2 bases from V and 9 bases from J, the junction contained 7 bases not matched to a gene. CDR1 is SGHTA, CDR2 FQGNSA, per germline. Drawing the rest from reference TRBV7-2 and TRBJ1-6, the complete variable domain is GAGVSQSPSNKVTEKGKDVELRCDPISGHTALYWYRQSLGQGLEFLIYFQGNSAPDKSGLPSDRFSAERTGGSVSTLTIQRTQQEDSAVYLCASSLLGQGLLSPLHFGNGTRLTVT.

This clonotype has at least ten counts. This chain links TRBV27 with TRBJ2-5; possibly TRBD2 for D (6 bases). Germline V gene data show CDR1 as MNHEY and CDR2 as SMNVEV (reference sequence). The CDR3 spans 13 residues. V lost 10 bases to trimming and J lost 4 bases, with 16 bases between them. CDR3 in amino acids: CAIARDLRETQYF. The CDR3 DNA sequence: TGTGCCATCGCCCGGGACTTACGAGAGACCCAGTACTTC.

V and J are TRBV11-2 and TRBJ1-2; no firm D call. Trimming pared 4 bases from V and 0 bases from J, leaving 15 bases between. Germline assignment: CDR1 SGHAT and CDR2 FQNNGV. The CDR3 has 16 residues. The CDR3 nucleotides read TGTGCCAGCAGCTCGCACAGACGGGTTGCTAACTATGGCTACACCTTC. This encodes CASSSHRRVANYGYTF.

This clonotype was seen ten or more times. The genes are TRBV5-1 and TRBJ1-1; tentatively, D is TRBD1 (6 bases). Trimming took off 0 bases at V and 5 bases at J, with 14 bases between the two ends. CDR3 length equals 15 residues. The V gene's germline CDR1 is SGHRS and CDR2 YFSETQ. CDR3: CASSLDRVKGTEAFF. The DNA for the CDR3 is TGCGCCAGCAGCTTGGACAGGGTAAAGGGTACTGAAGCTTTCTTT.

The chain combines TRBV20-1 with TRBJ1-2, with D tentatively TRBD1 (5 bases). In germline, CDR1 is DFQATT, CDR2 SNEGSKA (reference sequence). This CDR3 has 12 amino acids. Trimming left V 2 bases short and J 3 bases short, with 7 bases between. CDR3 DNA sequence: TGCAGTGCTAGACCAGGGTACTATGGCTACACCTTC. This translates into CSARPGYYGYTF.

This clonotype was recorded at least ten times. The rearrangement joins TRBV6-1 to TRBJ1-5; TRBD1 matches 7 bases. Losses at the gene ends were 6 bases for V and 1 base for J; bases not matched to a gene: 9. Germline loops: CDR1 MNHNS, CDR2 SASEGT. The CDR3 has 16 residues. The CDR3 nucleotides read TGTGCCAGCAGGGGAGACAGGGTTAAGAGCAATCAGCCCCAGCATTTT. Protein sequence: CASRGDRVKSNQPQHF.

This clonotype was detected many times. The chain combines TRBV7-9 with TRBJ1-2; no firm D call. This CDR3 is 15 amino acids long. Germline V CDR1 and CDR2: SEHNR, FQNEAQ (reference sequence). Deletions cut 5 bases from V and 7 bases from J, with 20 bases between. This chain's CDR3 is CASSPHPPGSSGYTF. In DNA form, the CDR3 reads TGTGCCAGCAGCCCCCACCCACCGGGTTCTTCTGGCTACACCTTC.

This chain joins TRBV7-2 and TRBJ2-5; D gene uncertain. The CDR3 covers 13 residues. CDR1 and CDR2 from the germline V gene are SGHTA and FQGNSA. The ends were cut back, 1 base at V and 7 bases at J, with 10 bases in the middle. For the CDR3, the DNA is TGTGCCAGCAGCTTAGGGCTGACGGGGACCCAGTACTTC. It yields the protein CASSLGLTGTQYF.

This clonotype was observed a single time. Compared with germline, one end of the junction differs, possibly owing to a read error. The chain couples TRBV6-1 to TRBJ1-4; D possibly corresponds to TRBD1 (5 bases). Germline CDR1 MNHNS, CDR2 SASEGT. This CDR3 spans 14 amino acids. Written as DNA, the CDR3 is TGTGTCAGCGGCCAGGGAGGGCTTAATGAAAAACTGTTTTTT. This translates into CVSGQGGLNEKLFF.

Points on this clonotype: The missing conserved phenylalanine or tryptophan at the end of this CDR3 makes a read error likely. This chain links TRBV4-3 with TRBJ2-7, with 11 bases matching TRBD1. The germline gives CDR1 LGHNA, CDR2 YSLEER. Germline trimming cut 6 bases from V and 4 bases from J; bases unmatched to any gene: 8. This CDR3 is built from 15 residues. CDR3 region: CASSPGQGAVYEQYY. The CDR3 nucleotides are TGCGCCAGCAGTCCCGGACAGGGGGCCGTGTACGAGCAGTACTAC.

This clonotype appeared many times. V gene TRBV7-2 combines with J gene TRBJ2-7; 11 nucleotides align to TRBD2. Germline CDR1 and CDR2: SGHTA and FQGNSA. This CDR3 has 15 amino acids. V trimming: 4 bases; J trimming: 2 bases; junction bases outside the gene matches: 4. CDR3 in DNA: TGTGCCAGCAGCTCCCTAGCGGGGGGTGCCTACGAGCAGTACTTC. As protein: CASSSLAGGAYEQYF.

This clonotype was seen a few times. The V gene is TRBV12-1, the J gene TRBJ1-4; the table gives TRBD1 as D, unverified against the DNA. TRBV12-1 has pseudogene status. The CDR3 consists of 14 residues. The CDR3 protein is CASSFHRKGEKLFF. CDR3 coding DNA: TGTGCCAGCAGCTTCCATCGGAAAGGGGAAAAACTGTTTTTT.

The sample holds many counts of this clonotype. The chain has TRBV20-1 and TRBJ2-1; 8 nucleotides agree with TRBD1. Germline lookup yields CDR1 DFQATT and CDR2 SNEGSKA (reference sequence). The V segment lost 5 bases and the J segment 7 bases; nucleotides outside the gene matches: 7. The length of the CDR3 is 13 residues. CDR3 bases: TGCAGTGCTGCAGGGGGCGGTGGGAATGAGCAGTTCTTC. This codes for CSAAGGGGNEQFF.